A single sample is the source of the 4 T cell receptor beta chains below, sequenced in a study of response to subunit inactivated influenza vaccine (dated by TCRdb to between 2018 and 2020). Library generation was performed with RT-PCR. The instrument was an Illumina HiSeq 2500. The raw public reads went through TCRdb reprocessing: fastp at Q25, MiXCR clone calling, in-frame beta chains kept. Every entry covers one CDR3 protein and lists the most common genes and DNA from its rows. The sample profile shows 450,000 to 600,000 distinct CDR3 sequences; about 7.2% of them were found once. The top ten hold about 12% of the sample. Sequenced material: PBMCs from blood, taken roughly 24 months after vaccination. All receptors come from a man between 50 and 69 years old who received an inactivated influenza vaccine. Donor details come from another sample of the same person, matched by shared clones.

The rearrangement links TRBV20-1 to TRBJ1-1; 8 bases are shared with TRBD1. Germline V gene lookup returns CDR1 DFQATT and CDR2 SNEGSKA (reference sequence). The CDR3 covers 15 residues. The ends lost 7 bases at V and 5 bases at J; junction bases unmatched: 15. This chain's CDR3 is CSGTAPGRGQTEAFF. CDR3 bases: TGCAGTGGTACGGCTCCGGGCAGGGGGCAAACTGAAGCTTTCTTT.

This clonotype was detected a few times. The chain combines TRBV20-1 with TRBJ2-1; unclear D gene. V was pared by 0 bases and J by 0 bases, with 9 bases between. The germline V gene has CDR1 DFQATT and CDR2 SNEGSKA (reference sequence). The CDR3 contains 15 residues. In nucleotides, the CDR3 is TGCAGTGCTAGAGATCCAGATGCCTCCTACAATGAGCAGTTCTTC. Translating gives CSARDPDASYNEQFF.

This clonotype was picked up a small number of times. The genes are TRBV7-2 and TRBJ2-7, with D uncertain. Trimming cost V 2 bases and J 5 bases, with 19 bases left between them. Germline V gene sequence: CDR1 SGHTA, CDR2 FQGNSA. The CDR3 spans 16 residues. The CDR3 coding sequence is TGTGCCAGCAGCTTATTAAGTGTGTCCGAAAGGAACGAGCAGTACTTC. Its translation is CASSLLSVSERNEQYF.

This clonotype occurred many times. The chain links TRBV6-1 to TRBJ2-5, with D possibly being TRBD1 (6 bases). This CDR3 has 15 residues. Germline-derived CDR1 and CDR2 are MNHNS and SASEGT. Trimming took 5 bases from V and 2 from J, leaving 15 bases between them. The CDR3 reads CASSPITGKQETQYF. CDR3 DNA sequence: TGTGCCAGCAGTCCTATCACAGGGAAGCAAGAGACCCAGTACTTC.